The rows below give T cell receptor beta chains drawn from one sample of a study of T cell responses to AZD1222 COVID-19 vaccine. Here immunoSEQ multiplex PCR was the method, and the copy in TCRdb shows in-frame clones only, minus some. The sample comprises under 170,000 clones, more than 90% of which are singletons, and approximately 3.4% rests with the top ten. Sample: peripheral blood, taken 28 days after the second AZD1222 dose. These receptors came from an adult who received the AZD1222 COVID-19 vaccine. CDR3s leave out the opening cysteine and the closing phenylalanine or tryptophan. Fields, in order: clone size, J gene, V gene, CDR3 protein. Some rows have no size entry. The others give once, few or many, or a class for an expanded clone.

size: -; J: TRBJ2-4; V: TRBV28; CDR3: ASSPGGQGNIQY
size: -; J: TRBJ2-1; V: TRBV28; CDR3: ASSLGTRSPNEQF
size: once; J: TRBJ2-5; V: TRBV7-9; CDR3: ASSFDAETQY
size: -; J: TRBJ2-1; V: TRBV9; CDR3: ASSVDLEGEQF
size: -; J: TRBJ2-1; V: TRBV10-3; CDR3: AISAQLTSGMGEQF
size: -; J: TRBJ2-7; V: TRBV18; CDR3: ASSPTGGYEQY
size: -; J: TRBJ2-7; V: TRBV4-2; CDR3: ASSQTGEGGWY
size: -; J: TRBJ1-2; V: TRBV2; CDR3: ASRGQGFGYGYT
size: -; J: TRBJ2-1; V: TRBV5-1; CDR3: ASSTTSGRYNEQF
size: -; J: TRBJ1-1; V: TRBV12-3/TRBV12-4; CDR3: AERRNTEAF
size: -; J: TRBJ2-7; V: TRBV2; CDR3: ASNKQSYEQY
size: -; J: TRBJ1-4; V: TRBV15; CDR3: ATATGLNEKLF
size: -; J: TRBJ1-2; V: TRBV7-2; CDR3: ASSPTRGPNYGYT
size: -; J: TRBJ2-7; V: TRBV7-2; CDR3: ASSYRDVSSYEQY
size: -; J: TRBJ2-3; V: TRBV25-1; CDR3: ASSDLRDRVRDTQY
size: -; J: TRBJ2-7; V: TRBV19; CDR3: ASSMGLAITTYEQY
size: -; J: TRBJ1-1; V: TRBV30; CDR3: AWTMTSLNTEAF
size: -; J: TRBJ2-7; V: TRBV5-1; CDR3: ASSFQGAYEQY
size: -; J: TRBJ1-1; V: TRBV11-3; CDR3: ASSLGGGRGNTEAF
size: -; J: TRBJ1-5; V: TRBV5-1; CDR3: ASSPGGGSNQPQH
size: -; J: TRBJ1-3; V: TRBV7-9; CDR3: ASSPQRGASSGNTIY
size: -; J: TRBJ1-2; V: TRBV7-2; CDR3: ASSLGGFYGEIYT
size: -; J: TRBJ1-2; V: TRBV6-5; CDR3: ASSPTGEMGYT
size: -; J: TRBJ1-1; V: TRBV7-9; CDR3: ASSPQGDTEAF
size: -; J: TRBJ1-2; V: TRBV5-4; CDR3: ASSWPGTTLGYGYT
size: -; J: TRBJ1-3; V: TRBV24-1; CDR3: ATSGTGDRGNTIY
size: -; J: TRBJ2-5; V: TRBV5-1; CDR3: ASSLDSEETQY
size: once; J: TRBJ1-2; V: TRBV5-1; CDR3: ASSGGPGESYGYT